This TCR beta chain originates from a study of identifying expanded T cells in peripheral blood. The ends were cut back, 5 bases at V and 3 bases at J, with 5 bases in the middle. In germline, CDR1 is SGHVS, CDR2 FQNEAQ. The CDR3 contains 12 residues. The assay was immunoSEQ multiplex PCR, and TCRdb's table has in-frame clones only and misses some. The table records around 85,000 clones, around nine tenths of them present only once. During the collection period, no donor immune events like infections were recorded. V gene TRBV7-8 combines with J gene TRBJ1-3; D not certain. Material for sequencing was blood. The origin of this receptor is a person between 18 and 75 years old in good health. The CDR3 region has the DNA TGTGCCAGCAGCCAGGTTGGAAACACCATATATTTT. It yields the protein CASSQVGNTIYF.